This TCR beta chain was captured in a study of immune cell composition in non-small cell lung cancer. Study summary: Histologic subtype was mainly adenocarcinoma or squamous cell carcinoma.

CDR3 length equals 14 residues. The ends were cut back, 4 bases at V and 5 bases at J, with 14 bases in the middle. The germline V gene encodes CDR1 MNHNY and CDR2 SVGAGI (reference sequence). The repertoire was sequenced with immunoSEQ multiplex PCR; TCRdb's copy has only in-frame clones and lacks some. The repertoire holds about 9,000 clones, under 85% seen once, with about 9.7% in the top ten. Comment on this clone: Its antigen is currently unknown.

Overall study findings and caveats: Lung adenocarcinomas had lower top 10 clone scores and clonality than squamous tumours. Smoking pack-years did not significantly correlate with tumour TCR-beta clonality.

The receptor was isolated from a human donor with non-small cell lung cancer. V and J are TRBV6-6 and TRBJ1-1; possibly TRBD1 for D (5 bases). The specimen sequenced was lung tumor tissue. The CDR3 nucleotides read TGTGCCAGCAGTTCCCAGGGAGGTGGAACTGAAGCTTTCTTT. It yields the protein CASSSQGGGTEAFF.